This T cell receptor beta chain was sequenced in a study of shared clonotypes between healthy human individuals. The study, taken as a whole, reports: Non-shared clonotypes were found to have lower generation probabilities than the clonotypes that were shared by all four of the sorted-subset donors.

As regards this clone: Its antigen is not known.

Sequencing used immunoSEQ multiplex PCR; TCRdb keeps in-frame clones, though not all of them. The sample shows about 700,000 clones, about 90% of them seen only once. Trimming removed 3 bases from V and 5 bases from J, with 13 bases in between. CDR1 and CDR2 from the germline V gene are SQVTM and ANQGSEA. CDR3 length: 13 amino acids. Naive CD8 cells lacked CD45RO and underwent positive selection for CCR7, leaving out terminally differentiated effector memory CD45RA+ cells. Material for sequencing was naive CD8+ T cells sorted from blood. V and J are TRBV29-1 and TRBJ2-5; tentatively, D is TRBD2 (6 bases). The receptor comes from a young man in good health. The CDR3 nucleotides read TGCAGCGTTGACGGGAGAGGTGACGAGACCCAGTACTTC. This translates into CSVDGRGDETQYF.